This TCR beta chain originates from a study of cytomegalovirus exposure and HLA in healthy donors. General study results and limits: 150 or so TCR beta chains were listed as cytomegalovirus-associated. The study found most TCR sequences rare, yet found some public TCRs in many donors. A few chains tied to CMV proved CMV antigen-specific in vitro.

J lost 0 bases, V lost 0 bases, and 5 bases had no gene match. CDR3 length equals 16 residues. Germline V gene lookup returns CDR1 SGHRS and CDR2 YFSETQ. Only in-frame clones appear in the TCRdb table, and some are missing; sequencing was by immunoSEQ multiplex PCR. This sample has about 110,000 clones, with approximately 87% found just once. There are a few counts of this clone. The antigen remains unidentified. The sequenced material came from PBMCs. This clonotype originated in a woman aged 25 to 45 in good health and CMV-seropositive. The chain links TRBV5-1 to TRBJ2-7, with 8 bases matching TRBD2. In DNA form, the CDR3 reads TGCGCCAGCAGCTTGGGTTTCGCGGGGGGCTCCTACGAGCAGTACTTC. The encoded protein is CASSLGFAGGSYEQYF.